Below, 31 T cell receptor beta chains from the same sample are listed, as sequenced in a study of cytomegalovirus exposure and HLA in healthy donors. 60 Vbeta and 13 Jbeta primers were used in PCR. Assay used: immunoSEQ multiplex PCR; TCRdb lists only in-frame clones, some missing. The data hold 130,000 or so clones, with about three quarters observed a single time. The sequencing sample was made of PBMCs. The receptors come from a female donor in good health and CMV-seronegative.

The chain recombines TRBV11-2 with TRBJ2-7; TRBD2 might be the D (5 bases). Trimming pared 1 base from V and 4 bases from J, leaving 11 bases between. Germline values: CDR1 SGHAT, CDR2 FQNNGV. The CDR3 is 14 residues long. In nucleotides, the CDR3 is TGTGCCAGCAGCTTAGGAGGGCGGCAGTACGAGCAGTACTTC. Protein sequence: CASSLGGRQYEQYF.

The V gene is TRBV28, the J gene TRBJ1-6; TRBD1 agrees at 8 bases. The CDR3 has 15 amino acids. With 7 bases clipped from V and 10 bases from J, the junction kept 12 bases outside the gene matches. Germline CDR1 is MDHEN and CDR2 is SYDVKM. The CDR3 coding sequence is TGTGCCAGCACGGGACAGGACTATACCAAATCACCCCTCCACTTT. This translates into CASTGQDYTKSPLHF.

This sequence joins TRBV5-1 and TRBJ2-1, with D possibly being TRBD1 (5 bases). This CDR3 spans 14 amino acids. Deletions cut 4 bases from V and 4 bases from J, with 12 bases between. Germline V CDR1 and CDR2: SGHRS, YFSETQ. CDR3 amino acids: CASSLTGEYNEQFF. The CDR3 nucleotides read TGCGCCAGCAGCCTCACAGGAGAGTACAATGAGCAGTTCTTC.

The J gene is TRBJ2-2, the V gene TRBV5-4; 9 bases agree with TRBD2. V shed 0 bases and J 2 bases; nucleotides not matched to a gene: 5. Germline lookup yields CDR1 SGHNT and CDR2 YYREEE (reference sequence). The CDR3 length is 17 residues. This CDR3 is CASSLGLAGVNTGELFF. The CDR3 DNA is TGTGCCAGCAGCTTGGGATTAGCGGGAGTCAACACCGGGGAGCTGTTTTTT.

This clone came up once. J is TRBJ2-3 and V is TRBV7-9; D might be TRBD2 (6 bases). In germline, CDR1 is SEHNR, CDR2 FQNEAQ (reference sequence). The CDR3 consists of 17 residues. Trimming took 1 base from V and 0 from J, leaving 14 bases between them. In DNA, the CDR3 is TGTGCCAGCAGCTTAGAGGGGAGGACCACTAGCACAGATACGCAGTATTTT. Protein product: CASSLEGRTTSTDTQYF.

V is TRBV11-2 and J is TRBJ1-1, with a tentative D call TRBD1 (5 bases). The CDR3 covers 15 residues. Per germline, CDR1 SGHAT and CDR2 FQNNGV. V was cut by 2 bases and J by 1 base, with 11 bases left in between. In DNA form, the CDR3 reads TGTGCCAGCAGCTTATCCGGGGGTACGAACACTGAAGCTTTCTTT. Its translation is CASSLSGGTNTEAFF.

V usage is TRBV12-5 and J usage is TRBJ2-5, with D perhaps matching TRBD1 (6 bases). The DNA end is a closer match to TRBJ2-7, so the J assignment may be wrong. CDR3 size: 15 residues. Germline V CDR1 and CDR2: LGHNT, FRNRAP. This CDR3 is CASGLVGQGSDEQYF. The CDR3, as DNA: TGTGCTAGTGGTTTGGTAGGGCAGGGGTCGGACGAGCAGTACTTC.

The chain links TRBV5-6 to TRBJ1-1, with D possibly TRBD1 on 5 matching bases. This CDR3 region has 18 residues. V dropped 3 bases and J dropped 5 bases, with 26 bases sitting between them. Germline assignment: CDR1 SGHDT and CDR2 YYEEEE. The CDR3 nucleotides are TGTGCCAGCAGCTCGCCCTCGGCGAATACCAGGGCTGGGACTGAAGCTTTCTTT. It yields the protein CASSSPSANTRAGTEAFF.

The chain is built from TRBV12-5 and TRBJ2-7, with D possibly matching TRBD2 (6 bases). This CDR3 spans 15 amino acids. Germline assignment: CDR1 LGHNT and CDR2 FRNRAP. Trimming took 7 bases from V and 0 from J, leaving 16 bases between them. CDR3 region: CASVLAGRSSYEQYF. CDR3 nucleotides: TGTGCTAGTGTTCTCGCGGGGAGGAGCTCCTACGAGCAGTACTTC.

The CDR3 nucleotides read TGTGCCAGCAGTTACTCGAGTACAGGGTTCTATGGCTACACCTTC. The encoded protein is CASSYSSTGFYGYTF. The chain carries TRBV6-5 and TRBJ1-2; maybe TRBD1 (6 bases). CDR3 length equals 15 residues. With 0 bases removed from V and 4 bases from J, the gap between germline ends came to 12 bases. CDR1 and CDR2 (germline): MNHEY, SVGAGI.

The V call is TRBV9, the J call TRBJ1-2; TRBD1 is a possible D gene (6 bases). The CDR3 totals 16 residues. Trimming left V 4 bases short and J 4 bases short, with 20 bases between. From germline, CDR1 is SGDLS and CDR2 YYNGEE. This CDR3 reads CASSKIGGQGGYGYTF. CDR3 sequence (DNA): TGTGCCAGCAGCAAAATCGGGGGGCAGGGAGGCTATGGCTACACCTTC.

The chain combines TRBV7-8 with TRBJ1-3, with a possible D match to TRBD1 (5 bases). Trimming shortened V by 2 bases and J by 2 bases, and 10 bases separated the two germline ends. Looked up from germline, CDR1 is SGHVS and CDR2 is FQNEAQ. The CDR3 length is 15 residues. CDR3 sequence reads: CASSLIGGAGNTIYF. CDR3 coding DNA: TGTGCCAGCAGCTTAATTGGGGGGGCTGGAAACACCATATATTTT.

V is TRBV27 and J is TRBJ1-1, with D possibly TRBD1 on 6 matching bases. The CDR3 length is 17 residues. V was shortened by 1 base and J by 4 bases, with 19 bases between the two germline ends. Germline assignment: CDR1 MNHEY and CDR2 SMNVEV (reference sequence). CDR3 sequence: CASSLFGQGSLFTEAFF. The CDR3 DNA is TGTGCCAGCAGTTTATTTGGGCAGGGGTCCCTTTTCACTGAAGCTTTCTTT.

The chain is built from TRBV6-1 and TRBJ1-4; 10 bases align to TRBD1. The trim removed 6 bases at V and 6 bases at J, leaving 1 base unmatched. Germline CDR1 is MNHNS and CDR2 is SASEGT. The CDR3 totals 13 residues. CDR3 nucleotides: TGTGCCAGCAGGGACAGGGGGGATGAAAAACTGTTTTTT. Protein sequence: CASRDRGDEKLFF.

This chain uses TRBV29-1 with TRBJ2-1, with 10 bases lining up with TRBD2. Germline CDR1 reads SQVTM; CDR2 reads ANQGSEA. The CDR3 totals 13 residues. The V gene end was trimmed by 4 bases and the J gene end by 7 bases; junction bases not matched to a gene: 4. The CDR3 nucleotides read TGCAGCGTTGTAGAACTAGCGGGGAATGAGCAGTTCTTC. It translates to CSVVELAGNEQFF.

The CDR3 protein is CASSTGGGYGYTF. The CDR3 DNA sequence: TGTGCCAGCAGTACAGGGGGCGGGTATGGCTACACCTTC. This rearrangement joins TRBV6-1 to TRBJ1-2; TRBD1 aligns across 9 bases. V shed 5 bases, J shed 5 bases, and the junction held 3 bases outside the gene matches. The CDR3 is made up of 13 amino acids. Germline CDR1 MNHNS, CDR2 SASEGT.

This chain uses TRBV27 with TRBJ2-3, with 9 bases matching TRBD2. Germline CDR1 is MNHEY and CDR2 is SMNVEV (reference sequence). The CDR3 runs 16 residues. The J segment lost 3 bases and the V segment lost 3 bases, leaving 7 bases of the junction unmatched. In DNA form, the CDR3 reads TGTGCCAGCAGTTTTCTGGCGGGGGGGCCAACAGATACGCAGTATTTT. Protein sequence: CASSFLAGGPTDTQYF.

The chain combines TRBV7-9 with TRBJ2-3, with D perhaps matching TRBD2 (5 bases). Germline V gene lookup returns CDR1 SEHNR and CDR2 FQNEAQ (reference sequence). The CDR3 is made up of 13 amino acids. V dropped 5 bases and J dropped 2 bases, with 8 bases sitting between them. The CDR3 DNA reads as TGTGCCAGCAGCGCGGGCCTCACAGATACGCAGTATTTT. This encodes CASSAGLTDTQYF.

The rearrangement links TRBV5-4 to TRBJ2-3; 10 nucleotides align to TRBD2. The CDR3 has 16 residues. With V trimmed by 4 bases and J by 2 bases, 7 bases remained unmatched. The germline V gene encodes CDR1 SGHNT and CDR2 YYREEE (reference sequence). Here the CDR3 reads CASSSQRGGFTDTQYF. The CDR3 DNA reads as TGTGCCAGCAGCAGCCAGCGGGGGGGCTTCACAGATACGCAGTATTTT.

This clone was detected only once. The chain uses TRBV27 and TRBJ1-2; D gene ambiguous. CDR3 size: 16 residues. Between the trimmed V and J ends, which lost 0 bases and 4 bases, there was a span of 15 bases. Germline CDR1 is MNHEY and CDR2 is SMNVEV (reference sequence). The CDR3 here is CASSLSGESFIYGYTF. The CDR3 region has the DNA TGTGCCAGCAGTTTATCGGGAGAATCTTTTATCTATGGCTACACCTTC.

This clone was seen once. This rearrangement joins TRBV2 to TRBJ2-1; 16 bases align to TRBD2. The CDR3 totals 15 residues. The germline V gene encodes CDR1 SNHLY and CDR2 FYNNEI. The J segment lost 9 bases and the V segment lost 4 bases, leaving 3 bases of the junction unmatched. CDR3 loop: CASSGGLAGGFEQFF. CDR3 in DNA: TGTGCCAGCAGTGGGGGACTAGCGGGAGGGTTTGAGCAGTTCTTC.

V and J are TRBV9 and TRBJ2-2; the D gene is possibly TRBD1 (6 bases). The V and J ends lost 2 bases and 0 bases respectively, with 8 bases between them. The CDR3 spans 15 residues. Germline CDR1 SGDLS, CDR2 YYNGEE. The CDR3 sequence: CASSVRDTNTGELFF. The DNA for the CDR3 is TGTGCCAGCAGCGTTCGGGACACGAACACCGGGGAGCTGTTTTTT. Full variable domain (missing parts from reference TRBV9 and TRBJ2-2): DSGVTQTPKHLITATGQRVTLRCSPRSGDLSVYWYQQSLDQGLQFLIQYYNGEERAKGNILERFSAQQFPDLHSELNLSSLELGDSALYFCASSVRDTNTGELFFGEGSRLTVL.

J is TRBJ2-3 and V is TRBV18; 12 bases are shared with TRBD2. The CDR3 contains 16 residues. V shed 6 bases, J shed 3 bases, and the junction held 7 bases outside the gene matches. Looked up from germline, CDR1 is KGHSH and CDR2 is LQKENI. In nucleotides, the CDR3 is TGTGCCAGCTCGTCACTAGCGGGAGGCTTGACAGATACGCAGTATTTT. It yields the protein CASSSLAGGLTDTQYF.

The gene calls are TRBV4-1 and TRBJ1-2; possibly TRBD1 for D (6 bases). V was cut by 0 bases and J by 3 bases, with 14 bases left in between. Germline lookup yields CDR1 MGHRA and CDR2 YSYEKL. The CDR3 sequence is 16 residues long. CDR3 sequence (DNA): TGCGCCAGCAGCCAAGATGAGGGGGACGGGGACTATGGCTACACCTTC. Amino acids: CASSQDEGDGDYGYTF.

The V gene is TRBV6-5, the J gene TRBJ2-7; no clear D gene. The V and J ends lost 5 bases and 0 bases respectively, with 5 bases between them. The CDR3 has 12 amino acids. Per germline, CDR1 MNHEY and CDR2 SVGAGI. In nucleotides, the CDR3 is TGTGCCAGCAGTCAGTACTCCTACGAGCAGTACTTC. This sequence encodes CASSQYSYEQYF.

A single count supports this clone. The chain recombines TRBV27 with TRBJ1-5; the D gene is possibly TRBD1 (5 bases). The germline V gene has CDR1 MNHEY and CDR2 SMNVEV (reference sequence). The length of the CDR3 is 17 residues. The V end lost 2 bases, the J end lost 11 bases, and 25 bases lay between the germline ends. The CDR3 nucleotides read TGTGCCAGCAGTTTAGTAGCCCAGGGTCGGTCCAGAGTGGCCCAGCATTTT. Translating gives CASSLVAQGRSRVAQHF.

The chain recombines TRBV11-1 with TRBJ1-6, with D possibly TRBD1 on 6 matching bases. Trimming stripped 5 bases from V and 6 bases from J, with 23 bases between. Germline V CDR1 and CDR2: SGHAT, FQDESV (reference sequence). CDR3 size: 18 residues. The CDR3 loop reads CASSRSTTGFLTNSPLHF. The CDR3 DNA reads as TGTGCCAGCAGCCGCAGCACTACAGGGTTCTTGACTAATTCACCCCTCCACTTT. The full variable domain, with the rest looked up from reference TRBV11-1 and TRBJ1-6, is EAEVAQSPRYKITEKSQAVAFWCDPISGHATLYWYRQILGQGPELLVQFQDESVVDDSQLPKDRFSAERLKGVDSTLKIQPAELGDSAMYLCASSRSTTGFLTNSPLHFGNGTRLTVT.

The chain employs TRBV19 and TRBJ1-1, with D maybe TRBD1 (5 bases). Germline CDR1 and CDR2: LNHDA and SQIVND (reference sequence). This CDR3 is built from 14 residues. Trimming cost V 0 bases and J 5 bases, with 10 bases left between them. CDR3 DNA: TGTGCCAGTAGTATAGATGCGGGGGTAACTGAAGCTTTCTTT. Protein: CASSIDAGVTEAFF.

The V call is TRBV9, the J call TRBJ1-5; weak D call: TRBD1 (5 bases). In germline, CDR1 is SGDLS, CDR2 YYNGEE. V shed 0 bases and J shed 3 bases, with 19 bases lying between them. The CDR3 loop spans 18 amino acids. For the CDR3, the DNA is TGTGCCAGCAGCGTAGTTGGCAGGGCAAGGCAAATCAATCAGCCCCAGCATTTT. This codes for CASSVVGRARQINQPQHF.

The chain couples TRBV27 to TRBJ1-2; D unclear. Trimming removed 6 bases at V and 5 bases at J, with 7 bases between. This CDR3 comprises 11 residues. Looked up from germline, CDR1 is MNHEY and CDR2 is SMNVEV (reference sequence). In DNA form, the CDR3 reads TGTGCCAGCAGGACTTATTATGGCTACACCTTC. Its translation is CASRTYYGYTF.

This clone was detected only a few times. The rearrangement uses TRBV15 and TRBJ1-1, with D maybe TRBD1 (5 bases). V dropped 0 bases and J dropped 1 base, with 9 bases sitting between them. The germline CDR1 and CDR2 sequences are LNHNV and YYDKDF (reference sequence). CDR3 length: 15 residues. CDR3 sequence reads: CATSRERGRNTEAFF. CDR3 DNA sequence: TGTGCCACCAGCAGAGAAAGGGGTAGGAACACTGAAGCTTTCTTT.